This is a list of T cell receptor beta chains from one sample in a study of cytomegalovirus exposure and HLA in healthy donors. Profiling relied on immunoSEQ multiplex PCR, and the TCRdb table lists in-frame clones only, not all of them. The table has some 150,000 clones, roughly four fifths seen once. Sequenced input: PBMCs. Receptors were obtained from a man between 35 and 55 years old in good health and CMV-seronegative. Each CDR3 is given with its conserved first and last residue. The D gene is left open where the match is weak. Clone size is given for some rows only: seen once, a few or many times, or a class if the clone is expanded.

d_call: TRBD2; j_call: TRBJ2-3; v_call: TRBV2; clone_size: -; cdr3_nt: TGTGCCAGCAGTGAAGTAGGGACTAACACAGATGCGCAGTATTTT; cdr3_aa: CASSEVGTNTDAQYF
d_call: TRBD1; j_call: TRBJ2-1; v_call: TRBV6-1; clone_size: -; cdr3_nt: TGTGCCAGCAGTGTTTATGAAGGGGGCGACTACAATGAGCAGTTCTTC; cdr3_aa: CASSVYEGGDYNEQFF
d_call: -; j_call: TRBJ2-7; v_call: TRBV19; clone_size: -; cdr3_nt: TGTGCCAGTAGTATGGGACACAGATACGAGCAGTACTTC; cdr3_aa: CASSMGHRYEQYF
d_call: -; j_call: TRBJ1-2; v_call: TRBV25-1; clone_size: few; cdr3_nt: TGTGCCAGCAGTGGGGGACTCCCGCTAGGGTATGGCTACACCTTC; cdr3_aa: CASSGGLPLGYGYTF
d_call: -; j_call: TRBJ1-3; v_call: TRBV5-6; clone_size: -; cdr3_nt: TGTGCCAGCAGCCGCGGTGGAAACACCATATATTTT; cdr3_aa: CASSRGGNTIYF
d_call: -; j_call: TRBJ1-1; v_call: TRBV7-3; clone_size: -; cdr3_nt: TGTGCCAGCAGCTTAACGATCGGCAGGATTGATGAAGCTTTCTTT; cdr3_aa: CASSLTIGRIDEAFF
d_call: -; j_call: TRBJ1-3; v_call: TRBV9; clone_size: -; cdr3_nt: TGTGCCAGCAGCGTAGGAATTTCAGGGCATGGAAACACCATATATTTT; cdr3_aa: CASSVGISGHGNTIYF
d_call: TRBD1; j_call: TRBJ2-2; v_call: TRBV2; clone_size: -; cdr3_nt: TGTGCCAGCAAAAATCACCAGGGGGCCCACACGAACACCGGGGAGCTGTTTTTT; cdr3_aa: CASKNHQGAHTNTGELFF
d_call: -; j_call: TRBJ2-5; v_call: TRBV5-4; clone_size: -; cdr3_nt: TGTGCCAGCAGCTTACAGGGTGGGGGAAAAGAGACCCAGTACTTC; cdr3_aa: CASSLQGGGKETQYF
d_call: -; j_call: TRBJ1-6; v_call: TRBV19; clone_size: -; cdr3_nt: TGTGCCAGTAGAAAGAACGGGGGTAATAAGAATTCACCCCTCCACTTT; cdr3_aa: CASRKNGGNKNSPLHF
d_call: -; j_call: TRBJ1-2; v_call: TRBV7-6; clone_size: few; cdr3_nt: TGTGCCAGCAGCTTAGTTTTAGGGGATGGCTACACCTTC; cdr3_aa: CASSLVLGDGYTF
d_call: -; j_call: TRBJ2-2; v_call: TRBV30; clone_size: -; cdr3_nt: TGTGCCTGGAGAGTCCTGCAAGGGGCGAACACCGGGGAGCTGTTTTTT; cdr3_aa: CAWRVLQGANTGELFF
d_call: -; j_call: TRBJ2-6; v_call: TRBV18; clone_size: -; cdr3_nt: TGTGCCAGCTCACAACAAGTCTCTGGGGCCAACGTCCTGACTTTC; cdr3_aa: CASSQQVSGANVLTF
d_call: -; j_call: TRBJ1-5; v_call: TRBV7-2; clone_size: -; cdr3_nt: TGTGCCAGCAGCTTAGATCAGGGGACGGGCAATCAGCCCCAGCATTTT; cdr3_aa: CASSLDQGTGNQPQHF
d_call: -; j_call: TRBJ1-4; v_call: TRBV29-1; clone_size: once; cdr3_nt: TGCAGCGTCGCCGGGCCGACAGTCACTAATGAAAAACTGTTTTTT; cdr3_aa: CSVAGPTVTNEKLFF
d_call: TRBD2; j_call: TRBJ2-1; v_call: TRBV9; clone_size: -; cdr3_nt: TGTGCCAGCAGCGTAGCGGTTCTAGCGGGGCGCTCCTACAATGAGCAGTTCTTC; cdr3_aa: CASSVAVLAGRSYNEQFF
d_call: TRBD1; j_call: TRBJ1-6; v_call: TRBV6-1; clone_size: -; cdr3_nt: TGTGCCAGCAGGGGACAGACCGAGAATTCACCCCTCCACTTT; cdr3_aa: CASRGQTENSPLHF
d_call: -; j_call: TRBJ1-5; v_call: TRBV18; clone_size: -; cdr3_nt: TGTGCCAGCTCAGACAGCCTCAATCAGCCCCAGCATTTT; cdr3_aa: CASSDSLNQPQHF
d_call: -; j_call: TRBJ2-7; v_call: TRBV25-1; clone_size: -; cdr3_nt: TGTGCCAGCTTGGAGGGCTACGAGCAGTACTTC; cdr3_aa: CASLEGYEQYF
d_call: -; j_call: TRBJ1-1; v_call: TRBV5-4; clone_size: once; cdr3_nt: TGTGCCAGCAGCTTGGTCGGGGTCGGGAACACTGAAGCTTTCTTT; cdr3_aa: CASSLVGVGNTEAFF
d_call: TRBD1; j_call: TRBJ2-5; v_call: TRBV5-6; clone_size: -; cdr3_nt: TGTGCCAGCAGCACCCGACAGGGGAGAGGTGAGACCCAGTACTTC; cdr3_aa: CASSTRQGRGETQYF